The 22 T cell receptor beta chains reported below all come from one sample, sequenced in a study of CD4 T cells in relation to SARS-CoV-2 and coronaviruses. The data were produced by immunoSEQ multiplex PCR, yet TCRdb's version contains in-frame clones alone and is incomplete. This repertoire shows some 65,000 clones, 87% found once; its top ten account for roughly 1.6%. CD4+ T cells from unexposed donors were obtained before the COVID-19 pandemic (2011-2018). The specimen was memory CD4+ T cells from PBMCs. All receptors derive from a human donor in good health.

This chain joins TRBV19 and TRBJ1-3; 7 nucleotides line up with TRBD1. V shed 6 bases and J 3 bases; nucleotides not matched to a gene: 5. This CDR3 is built from 14 residues. The germline gives CDR1 LNHDA, CDR2 SQIVND (reference sequence). CDR3 amino acids: CASSGTVVGNTIYF. In nucleotides, the CDR3 is TGTGCCAGTAGCGGGACAGTGGTTGGAAACACCATATATTTT.

This clone was seen a single time. The rearrangement uses TRBV19 and TRBJ1-5, with 8 bases lining up with TRBD1. The CDR3 is 13 residues long. Per the germline V gene, CDR1 is LNHDA and CDR2 is SQIVND (reference sequence). V shed 9 bases and J 5 bases; nucleotides not matched to a gene: 6. The CDR3 sequence is CASGTGRDQPQHF. The CDR3 DNA is TGTGCCAGCGGGACAGGTCGGGATCAGCCCCAGCATTTT.

This clone was observed once. This sequence joins TRBV18 and TRBJ2-3; D is unclear. The germline V and J ends were trimmed by 3 bases and 0 bases, with 10 bases remaining between them. The CDR3 has 15 residues. CDR1 is KGHSH and CDR2 is LQKENI in the germline V gene. This CDR3 is CASSPGSASTDTQYF. The CDR3 DNA is TGTGCCAGCTCACCGGGCTCAGCTAGCACAGATACGCAGTATTTT.

This clone occurred a few times. The chain employs TRBV7-3 and TRBJ2-7; a possible D gene is TRBD2 (5 bases). The CDR3 contains 12 residues. Trimming stripped 4 bases from V and 6 bases from J, with 10 bases between. Germline V gives CDR1 SGHTA, CDR2 FQGTGA. The CDR3 DNA reads TGTGCCAGCAGCTCTCCGGGGTCCGAGCAGTACTTC. Protein product: CASSSPGSEQYF.

The rearrangement uses TRBV19 and TRBJ1-1; 9 nucleotides align to TRBD1. Germline-derived CDR1 and CDR2 are LNHDA and SQIVND (reference sequence). Trimming cost V 6 bases and J 1 base; bases outside gene matches: 3. The CDR3 totals 14 residues. In DNA form, the CDR3 reads TGTGCCAGTAGGATGACAGGGGGGAACACTGAAGCTTTCTTT. Its translation: CASRMTGGNTEAFF.

This clone was observed a single time. The J gene is TRBJ1-3, the V gene TRBV3-1 (or the pseudogene TRBV3-2); D gene uncertain. The CDR3 totals 17 residues. Trimming took off 2 bases at V and 0 bases at J, with 14 bases between the two ends. Per the germline V gene, CDR1 is LGHDT and CDR2 is YNNKEL (reference sequence). Here the CDR3 DNA reads TGTGCCAGCAGCCAATATGGGGTGCAGATCTCTGGAAACACCATATATTTT. It is translated as CASSQYGVQISGNTIYF.

V usage is TRBV12-5 and J usage is TRBJ2-1; 8 positions agree with TRBD2. Germline CDR1 LGHNT, CDR2 FRNRAP. Trimming at V came to 4 bases and at J to 6 bases, leaving 11 bases not matched to a gene. The CDR3 runs to 16 residues. The CDR3 reads CASGSHTSGIPNEQFF. DNA of the CDR3: TGTGCTAGTGGTTCTCACACTAGCGGAATCCCCAATGAGCAGTTCTTC. The variable domain in full, completed from reference TRBV12-5 and TRBJ2-1, reads DARVTQTPRHKVTEMGQEVTMRCQPILGHNTVFWYRQTMMQGLELLAYFRNRAPLDDSGMPKDRFSAEMPDATLATLKIQPSEPRDSAVYFCASGSHTSGIPNEQFFGPGTRLTVL.

The genes are TRBV19 and TRBJ2-7; 15 bases line up with TRBD2. Germline CDR1 and CDR2: LNHDA and SQIVND (reference sequence). Trimming at V came to 5 bases and at J to 6 bases, leaving 11 bases not matched to a gene. CDR3 length: 17 residues. The CDR3 DNA sequence: TGTGCCAGTAGTCTGACCCATGGACTAGCGGGAGGGTTCGAGCAGTACTTC. Protein: CASSLTHGLAGGFEQYF.

This clone was counted a single time. Relative to the germline gene, one junction end is altered; a read error may explain this. The chain has TRBV7-7 and TRBJ2-5; the D gene could be TRBD1 or TRBD2 (5 bases each). The germline CDR1 and CDR2 sequences are SSHAT and FNYEAQ (reference sequence). The CDR3 loop spans 13 amino acids. CDR3 amino acids: CASSPGTEETQYF. In nucleotides, the CDR3 is TGTGCTAGCAGCCCCGGGACCGAGGAGACCCAGTACTTC.

The V gene is TRBV19, the J gene TRBJ2-5; TRBD1 aligns across 9 bases. CDR3 length: 13 residues. Germline assignment: CDR1 LNHDA and CDR2 SQIVND (reference sequence). V lost 4 bases and J lost 3; bases outside the gene matches: 0. The CDR3 nucleotides read TGTGCCAGTAGTAGGGACAGGGAAGAGACCCAGTACTTC. This sequence encodes CASSRDREETQYF.

The chain joins TRBV6-5 to TRBJ2-7; 7 nucleotides agree with TRBD1. V shed 6 bases and J 4 bases; nucleotides not matched to a gene: 6. The CDR3 consists of 13 residues. Germline V gene lookup returns CDR1 MNHEY and CDR2 SVGAGI. The CDR3 region has the DNA TGTGCCAGCAGGGCAGGGGGTGGGTACGAGCAGTACTTC. Translating it yields CASRAGGGYEQYF.

This sequence joins TRBV7-2 and TRBJ2-2, with a possible D match to TRBD1 (6 bases). CDR1 and CDR2 (germline): SGHTA, FQGNSA. The CDR3 extends over 15 amino acids. Trimming left V 2 bases short and J 5 bases short, with 12 bases between. Written as DNA, the CDR3 is TGTGCCAGCAGCTTAACGGCAGGGGTTACCGGGGAGCTGTTTTTT. This gives the protein CASSLTAGVTGELFF.

This chain links TRBV10-3 with TRBJ2-1; perhaps TRBD2 as D (6 bases). The CDR3 length is 14 residues. Trimming took 5 bases from V and 5 from J, leaving 13 bases between them. The germline V gene has CDR1 ENHRY and CDR2 SYGVKD. CDR3 sequence (DNA): TGTGCCATCAGTCCGGGACTCGAGAACAATGAGCAGTTCTTC. It specifies CAISPGLENNEQFF.

The chain recombines TRBV28 with TRBJ2-5; 14 bases fit TRBD2. V lost 5 bases and J lost 4; bases outside the gene matches: 6. Germline values: CDR1 MDHEN, CDR2 SYDVKM. The CDR3 sequence is 16 residues long. The CDR3 protein is CASSPRTSGRLETQYF. Written as DNA, the CDR3 is TGTGCCAGCAGTCCACGGACTAGCGGGAGGCTAGAGACCCAGTACTTC.

The chain carries TRBV5-6 and TRBJ2-3; no firm D call. The germline V gene has CDR1 SGHDT and CDR2 YYEEEE. With 3 bases removed from V and 0 bases from J, the gap between germline ends came to 8 bases. The CDR3 sequence is 14 residues long. CDR3 nucleotide sequence: TGTGCCAGCAGCTCCGAACCTAGCACAGATACGCAGTATTTT. Protein product: CASSSEPSTDTQYF.

The chain couples TRBV9 to TRBJ1-1, with 10 bases aligning to TRBD1. The CDR3 has 14 amino acids. V gave up 3 bases and J gave up 3 bases; unmatched junction bases: 2. From germline, CDR1 is SGDLS and CDR2 YYNGEE. In DNA form, the CDR3 reads TGTGCCAGCAGCGCGGGACAGGGGCACACTGAAGCTTTCTTT. Amino acid sequence: CASSAGQGHTEAFF.

This chain links TRBV7-8 with TRBJ1-2; TRBD1 is a possible D gene (6 bases). Per germline, CDR1 SGHVS and CDR2 FQNEAQ. The V end was cut by 4 bases, the J end by 2 bases, with 8 bases between. This CDR3 has 13 residues. The CDR3 DNA follows: TGTGCCAGCAGCTCGGGACAAAACTATGGCTACACCTTC. The encoded protein is CASSSGQNYGYTF.

The J gene is TRBJ1-5, the V gene TRBV15; D remains ambiguous. The V gene's germline CDR1 is LNHNV and CDR2 YYDKDF (reference sequence). This CDR3 contains 14 residues. Trimming stripped 4 bases from V and 3 bases from J, with 10 bases between. The CDR3 sequence: CATSTSRANQPQHF. CDR3 sequence (DNA): TGTGCCACCAGCACTTCTCGGGCCAATCAGCCCCAGCATTTT.

The V call is TRBV28, the J call TRBJ1-1; 8 positions agree with TRBD1. Germline CDR1 is MDHEN and CDR2 is SYDVKM. CDR3 length: 14 residues. Trimming at V came to 2 bases and at J to 10 bases, leaving 9 bases not matched to a gene. CDR3 in DNA: TGTGCCAGCAGTTTAATCTCCAGGGGGCGCGGAGCTTTCTTT. Translating it yields CASSLISRGRGAFF.

This chain connects TRBV6-2 or TRBV6-3 to TRBJ2-1; 9 nucleotides match TRBD2. The V gene end was trimmed by 0 bases and the J gene end by 8 bases; junction bases not matched to a gene: 8. The CDR3 is 16 residues long. Germline CDR1 MNHEY, CDR2 SVGEGT. The CDR3 nucleotides read TGTGCCAGCAGTTACTCCGCACTAGCGGGCTTCGATGAGCAGTTCTTC. Translated, it gives CASSYSALAGFDEQFF.

The rearrangement joins TRBV6-6 to TRBJ2-2; tentative D call: TRBD2 (5 bases). V was pared by 5 bases and J by 8 bases, with 9 bases between. CDR3 length: 12 amino acids. Germline V gene lookup returns CDR1 MNHNY and CDR2 SVGAGI (reference sequence). This CDR3 reads CASSTEAGELFF. The CDR3 DNA reads TGTGCCAGCAGTACGGAGGCTGGGGAGCTGTTTTTT.

V usage is TRBV5-1 and J usage is TRBJ2-7, with 10 bases aligning to TRBD2. Per germline, CDR1 SGHRS and CDR2 YFSETQ. V lost 3 bases and J lost 5; bases outside the gene matches: 5. CDR3 length: 14 residues. CDR3 nucleotides: TGCGCCAGCAGCTGGACTAGCGGCAATGACGAGCAGTACTTC. Its protein product is CASSWTSGNDEQYF.